A single sample gave rise to the 20 T cell receptor beta chains below, sequenced in a study of blood T cell repertoires in COVID-19. Sequencing was performed with immunoSEQ multiplex PCR; in TCRdb, only in-frame clones are kept and a portion is missing. This sample carries 150,000 to 200,000 clones, approximately 87% of them seen once, and the ten largest clones take 4%. The source material was peripheral blood. The receptors stem from a woman in her 70s with acute or convalescent COVID-19.

The chain is built from TRBV9 and TRBJ1-3; D is uncertain. The CDR3 is 16 residues long. The ends were cut back, 0 bases at V and 8 bases at J, with 18 bases in the middle. Looked up from germline, CDR1 is SGDLS and CDR2 is YYNGEE. CDR3 sequence (DNA): TGTGCCAGCAGCGTAGCGGCAGCCAGGCAAACCGACACCATATATTTT. Protein sequence: CASSVAAARQTDTIYF.

The J gene is TRBJ2-2, the V gene TRBV27, with 10 bases aligning to TRBD2. The ends lost 5 bases at V and 7 bases at J; junction bases unmatched: 4. Per the germline V gene, CDR1 is MNHEY and CDR2 is SMNVEV (reference sequence). CDR3 size: 14 residues. Here the CDR3 reads CASSASGRGGELFF. The DNA of the CDR3 is TGTGCCAGCAGTGCGAGCGGGAGGGGCGGGGAGCTGTTTTTT.

This rearrangement joins TRBV6-5 to TRBJ1-1; no clear D. V lost 6 bases to trimming and J lost 1 base, with 12 bases between them. Germline V lookup: CDR1 MNHEY, CDR2 SVGAGI. The CDR3 consists of 14 residues. For the CDR3, the DNA is TGTGCCAGCAGCCCGGGAGGCGGGAACACTGAAGCTTTCTTT. It specifies CASSPGGGNTEAFF.

V is TRBV4-3 and J is TRBJ1-1; D gene ambiguous. Per germline, CDR1 LGHNA and CDR2 YSLEER. The CDR3 is made up of 14 amino acids. With 1 base removed from V and 3 bases from J, the gap between germline ends came to 9 bases. The CDR3 bases are TGCGCCAGCAGCCAAGTCGGTTTGGACACTGAAGCTTTCTTT. Encoded protein: CASSQVGLDTEAFF.

The CDR3 bases are TGTGCCAGCAGCCAGCGCCAGGGGACCACAGATACGCAGTATTTT. This encodes CASSQRQGTTDTQYF. The genes are TRBV7-2 and TRBJ2-3; D may be TRBD1 (6 bases). Trimming cost V 5 bases and J 2 bases, with 14 bases left between them. The germline CDR1 and CDR2 sequences are SGHTA and FQGNSA. This CDR3 contains 15 residues. The full variable domain, completed using reference TRBV7-2 and TRBJ2-3, is GAGVSQSPSNKVTEKGKDVELRCDPISGHTALYWYRQSLGQGLEFLIYFQGNSAPDKSGLPSDRFSAERTGGSVSTLTIQRTQQEDSAVYLCASSQRQGTTDTQYFGPGTRLTVL.

V usage is TRBV4-1 and J usage is TRBJ2-6; TRBD2 aligns across 7 bases. This CDR3 is 18 amino acids long. Germline V lookup: CDR1 MGHRA, CDR2 YSYEKL. With V trimmed by 1 base and J by 0 bases, 6 bases remained unmatched. CDR3 in DNA: TGCGCCAGCAGCCAAGTCTCAGCGGGGAGCTCTGGGGCCAACGTCCTGACTTTC. It codes for CASSQVSAGSSGANVLTF.

The rearrangement links TRBV5-1 to TRBJ1-6; 7 nucleotides line up with TRBD1. The length of the CDR3 is 18 residues. The V gene's germline CDR1 is SGHRS and CDR2 YFSETQ. V dropped 1 base and J dropped 7; count of bases not matched to a gene: 14. CDR3 coding DNA: TGCGCCAGCAGCTTGTATGTCGGCAGGGGGTCGGAAAATTCACCCCTCCACTTT. Amino acids: CASSLYVGRGSENSPLHF.

The chain combines TRBV24-1 with TRBJ2-2; 10 nucleotides agree with TRBD2. Germline V CDR1 and CDR2: KGHDR, SFDVKD. The CDR3 has 16 amino acids. V shed 5 bases and J 3 bases; nucleotides not matched to a gene: 5. The CDR3 reads CATSGMTSGYTGELFF. The DNA for the CDR3 is TGTGCCACCAGTGGAATGACTAGCGGGTACACCGGGGAGCTGTTTTTT.

The chain carries TRBV5-1 and TRBJ1-6, with 8 bases that match TRBD1. The CDR3 consists of 15 residues. CDR1 and CDR2 (germline): SGHRS, YFSETQ. Trimming at V came to 4 bases and at J to 6 bases, leaving 6 bases not matched to a gene. The CDR3, as DNA: TGCGCCAGCAGCATGGACAGGGTATCTAATTCACCCCTCCACTTT. Translating it yields CASSMDRVSNSPLHF.

The genes are TRBV27 and TRBJ1-5, with a tentative D call TRBD1 (6 bases). The CDR3 runs 13 residues. CDR1 and CDR2 from the germline V gene are MNHEY and SMNVEV (reference sequence). The ends were cut back, 5 bases at V and 4 bases at J, with 9 bases in the middle. The CDR3 sequence: CASSQDRNQPQHF. Here the CDR3 DNA reads TGTGCCAGCAGTCAAGACAGGAATCAGCCCCAGCATTTT.

The rearrangement links TRBV21-1 to TRBJ1-1; the table's D call TRBD1 went unverified against the DNA. TRBV21-1 is a documented pseudogene. The CDR3 spans 17 residues. The CDR3 loop reads CASSKGGRGRNDTEAFF. The CDR3 nucleotides read TGTGCCAGCAGCAAAGGAGGCAGGGGGCGCAACGACACTGAAGCTTTCTTT.

The gene calls are TRBV6-4 and TRBJ2-5, with 11 bases fitting TRBD2. This CDR3 is built from 19 residues. Germline CDR1 is MRHNA and CDR2 is SNTAGT. Unmatched junction bases numbered 9, after V lost 0 bases and J lost 0 bases. The CDR3, as DNA: TGTGCCAGCAGTGACTCCGGAACTAGCGGGGGAGAGTACCAAGAGACCCAGTACTTC. Its translation is CASSDSGTSGGEYQETQYF.

The gene calls are TRBV5-1 and TRBJ1-5; D is undetermined. Germline CDR1 is SGHRS and CDR2 is YFSETQ. This CDR3 region has 16 residues. Trimming shortened V by 0 bases and J by 4 bases, and 14 bases separated the two germline ends. CDR3 residues: CASSLGPPAGNQPQHF. CDR3 DNA: TGCGCCAGCAGCTTGGGGCCCCCGGCCGGGAATCAGCCCCAGCATTTT.

The rearrangement uses TRBV7-9 and TRBJ1-5; the match to TRBD1 covers 10 bases. Per the germline V gene, CDR1 is SEHNR and CDR2 is FQNEAQ (reference sequence). Trimming took 3 bases from V and 3 from J; bases not matched to a gene: 8. The CDR3 extends over 17 amino acids. For the CDR3, the DNA is TGTGCCAGCAGCTTTGCATTAGGGACAGGGGACAATCAGCCCCAGCATTTT. It translates to CASSFALGTGDNQPQHF. The full variable domain, its missing parts supplied by reference TRBV7-9 and TRBJ1-5, is DTGVSQNPRHKITKRGQNVTFRCDPISEHNRLYWYRQTLGQGPEFLTYFQNEAQLEKSRLLSDRFSAERPKGSFSTLEIQRTEQGDSAMYLCASSFALGTGDNQPQHFGDGTRLSIL.

This clone showed up just a few times. V and J are TRBV12-3 or TRBV12-4 and TRBJ1-1; the D gene is possibly TRBD1 (5 bases). This CDR3 has 13 residues. V lost 10 bases and J lost 4, with 16 bases in between. CDR3 sequence: CATLLAGGTEAFF. CDR3 coding DNA: TGTGCCACCCTCCTAGCGGGGGGCACTGAAGCTTTCTTT.

This clone was detected only once. The chain employs TRBV2 and TRBJ1-1; 8 nucleotides align to TRBD1. Per the germline V gene, CDR1 is SNHLY and CDR2 is FYNNEI. The V segment lost 8 bases and the J segment 4 bases; nucleotides outside the gene matches: 6. The CDR3 is 13 amino acids. This CDR3 is CASARGLRTEAFF. The CDR3 DNA reads as TGTGCCAGCGCCAGGGGGCTTCGCACTGAAGCTTTCTTT.

In its sample, this clone was seen a few times. This chain connects TRBV5-1 to TRBJ1-1; a possible D gene is TRBD1 (6 bases). Germline loops: CDR1 SGHRS, CDR2 YFSETQ. This CDR3 has 17 amino acids. The V gene lost 2 bases and the J gene lost 4 bases, with 21 bases spanning the gap. The CDR3: CASSFELQGPEGTEAFF. In DNA form, the CDR3 reads TGCGCCAGCAGCTTCGAACTACAGGGCCCTGAAGGCACTGAAGCTTTCTTT. The full variable domain, in which reference TRBV5-1 and TRBJ1-1 provide the parts outside the CDR3, is KAGVTQTPRYLIKTRGQQVTLSCSPISGHRSVSWYQQTPGQGLQFLFEYFSETQRNKGNFPGRFSGRQFSNSRSEMNVSTLELGDSALYLCASSFELQGPEGTEAFFGQGTRLTVV.

This clone has more than one count but fewer than ten. The rearrangement uses TRBV5-1 and TRBJ1-1; D perhaps matches TRBD1 (6 bases). Trimming removed 6 bases from V and 4 bases from J, with 13 bases in between. This CDR3 spans 13 amino acids. Germline V CDR1 and CDR2: SGHRS, YFSETQ. CDR3 sequence reads: CASIGQGSTEAFF. DNA of the CDR3: TGCGCCAGCATAGGGCAGGGGAGCACTGAAGCTTTCTTT.

This clone was counted a few times. The chain is built from TRBV24-1 and TRBJ2-3; D uncertain. Trimming took 3 bases from V and 1 from J, leaving 10 bases between them. The CDR3 runs to 15 residues. The V gene's germline CDR1 is KGHDR and CDR2 SFDVKD. The chain's CDR3 is CATSDPGRGTDTQYF. The CDR3 DNA sequence: TGTGCCACCAGTGATCCAGGTCGTGGCACAGATACGCAGTATTTT.

The V call is TRBV20-1, the J call TRBJ1-2; tentatively, D is TRBD1 (6 bases). The V gene's germline CDR1 is DFQATT and CDR2 SNEGSKA (reference sequence). This CDR3 has 11 amino acids. The V and J ends lost 4 bases and 3 bases respectively, with 6 bases between them. The CDR3 sequence is CSAKGDYGYTF. The CDR3 DNA reads as TGCAGTGCTAAGGGGGACTATGGCTACACCTTC.